This TCR beta chain was profiled in a study of cytomegalovirus exposure and HLA in healthy donors. This clone came up once. Its antigen is undetermined. 60 Vbeta and 13 Jbeta primers were used in PCR. Measured with immunoSEQ multiplex PCR; TCRdb has only the in-frame clones, and not every one. Of fewer than 150,000 clones listed, about 86% are singletons. This CDR3 has 16 amino acids. Germline CDR1 reads SGHTS; CDR2 reads YDEGEE. Trimming removed 0 bases from V and 4 bases from J; junction bases left unmatched: 9. Whole-study findings and limits: Later, an analysis found that common viral pathogens appeared to be linked with several of the most significant clusters. Further analysis, carried out later, found HLA-associated TCR beta chains more clonally expanded than equally common other chains.

Input material: PBMCs. The source of this sequence is a middle-aged man in good health and CMV-seropositive. V is TRBV5-8 and J is TRBJ2-5, with 7 nucleotides matching TRBD1. Here the CDR3 reads CASSLEPGTAGETQYF. The CDR3 DNA is TGTGCCAGCAGCTTGGAGCCTGGGACAGCTGGAGAGACCCAGTACTTC.